This TCR beta chain originates from a study of blood T cell repertoires in COVID-19. For the study at large: Sample material is recorded as cDNA or gDNA derived from T cells, B-cell-depleted T cells, or PBMCs.

Per the study methods: Nucleated cell counts were estimated from reference gene primer amplification. Profiling relied on immunoSEQ multiplex PCR, and the TCRdb table lists in-frame clones only, not all of them. For V, J and clone size, that table is used; D and trimming come from the DNA. The sample lists about 170,000 clones; 88% were seen once. Germline V lookup: CDR1 LNHDA, CDR2 SQIVND (reference sequence). V lost 5 bases and J 4 bases, leaving 12 bases between the germline ends. This CDR3 has 15 residues. This sequence joins TRBV19 and TRBJ1-6, with TRBD1 as a possible D gene (5 bases). This TCR derives from a man aged 45-65 years who had recovered from COVID-19. Source material: peripheral blood. The CDR3 DNA is TGTGCCAGTAGTCCAGGGAACTTGTATAATTCACCCCTCCACTTT. Its protein is CASSPGNLYNSPLHF. The full variable domain, in which reference TRBV19 and TRBJ1-6 provide the parts outside the CDR3, is DGGITQSPKYLFRKEGQNVTLSCEQNLNHDAMYWYRQDPGQGLRLIYYSQIVNDFQKGDIAEGYSVSREKKESFPLTVTSAQKNPTAFYLCASSPGNLYNSPLHFGNGTRLTVT.